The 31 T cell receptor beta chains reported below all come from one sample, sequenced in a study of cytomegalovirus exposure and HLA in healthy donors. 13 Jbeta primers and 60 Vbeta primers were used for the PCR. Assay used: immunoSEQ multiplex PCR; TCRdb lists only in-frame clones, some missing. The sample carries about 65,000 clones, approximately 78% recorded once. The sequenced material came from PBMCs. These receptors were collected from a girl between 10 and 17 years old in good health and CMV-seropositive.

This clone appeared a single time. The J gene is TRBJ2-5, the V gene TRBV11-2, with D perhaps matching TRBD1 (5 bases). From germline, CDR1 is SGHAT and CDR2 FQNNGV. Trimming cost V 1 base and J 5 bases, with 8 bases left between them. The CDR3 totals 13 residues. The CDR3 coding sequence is TGTGCCAGCAGCTTAGGGGGCGATGAGACCCAGTACTTC. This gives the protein CASSLGGDETQYF. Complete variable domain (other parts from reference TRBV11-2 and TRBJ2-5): EAGVAQSPRYKIIEKRQSVAFWCNPISGHATLYWYQQILGQGPKLLIQFQNNGVVDDSQLPKDRFSAERLKGVDSTLKIQPAKLEDSAVYLCASSLGGDETQYFGPGTRLLVL.

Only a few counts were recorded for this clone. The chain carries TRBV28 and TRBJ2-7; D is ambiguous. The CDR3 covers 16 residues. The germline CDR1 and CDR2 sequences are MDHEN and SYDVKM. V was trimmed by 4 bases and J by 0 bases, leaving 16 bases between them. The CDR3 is CASSSPRSLSSYEQYF. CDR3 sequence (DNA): TGTGCCAGCAGTTCCCCACGGAGCCTCAGCTCCTACGAGCAGTACTTC.

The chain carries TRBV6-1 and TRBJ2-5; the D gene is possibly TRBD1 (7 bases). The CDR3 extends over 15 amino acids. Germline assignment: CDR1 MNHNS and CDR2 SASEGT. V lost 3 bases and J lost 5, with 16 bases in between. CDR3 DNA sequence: TGTGCCAGCAGTGAGCCCCCGACAGGGAGGGAGACCCAGTACTTC. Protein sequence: CASSEPPTGRETQYF.

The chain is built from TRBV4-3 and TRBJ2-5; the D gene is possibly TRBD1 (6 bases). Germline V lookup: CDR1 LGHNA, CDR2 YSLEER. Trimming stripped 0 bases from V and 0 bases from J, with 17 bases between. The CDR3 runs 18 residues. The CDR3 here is CASSQDWSWTAHQETQYF. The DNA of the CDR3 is TGCGCCAGCAGCCAAGATTGGTCGTGGACAGCACACCAAGAGACCCAGTACTTC.

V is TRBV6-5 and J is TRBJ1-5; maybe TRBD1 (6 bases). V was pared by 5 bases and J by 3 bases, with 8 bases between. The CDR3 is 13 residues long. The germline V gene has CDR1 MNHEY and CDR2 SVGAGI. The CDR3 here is CASSRTVNQPQHF. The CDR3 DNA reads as TGTGCCAGCAGTCGGACAGTCAATCAGCCCCAGCATTTT.

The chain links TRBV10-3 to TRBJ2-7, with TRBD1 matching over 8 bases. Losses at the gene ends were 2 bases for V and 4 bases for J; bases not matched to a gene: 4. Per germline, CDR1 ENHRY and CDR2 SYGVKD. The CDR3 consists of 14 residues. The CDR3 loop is CAISEEQGGYEQYF. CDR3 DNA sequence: TGTGCCATCAGTGAGGAACAGGGGGGATACGAGCAGTACTTC.

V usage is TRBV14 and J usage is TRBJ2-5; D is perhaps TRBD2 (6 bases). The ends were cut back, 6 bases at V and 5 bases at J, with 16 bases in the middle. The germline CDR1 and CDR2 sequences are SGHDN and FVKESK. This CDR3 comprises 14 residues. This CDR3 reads CASSQNPTRETQYF. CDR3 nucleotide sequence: TGTGCCAGCAGTCAAAATCCGACTAGGGAGACCCAGTACTTC.

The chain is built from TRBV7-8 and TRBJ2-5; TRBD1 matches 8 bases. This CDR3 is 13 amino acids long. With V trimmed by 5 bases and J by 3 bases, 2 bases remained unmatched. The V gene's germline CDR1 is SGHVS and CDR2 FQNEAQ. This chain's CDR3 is CASSADREETQYF. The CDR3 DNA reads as TGTGCCAGCAGCGCGGACAGGGAAGAGACCCAGTACTTC.

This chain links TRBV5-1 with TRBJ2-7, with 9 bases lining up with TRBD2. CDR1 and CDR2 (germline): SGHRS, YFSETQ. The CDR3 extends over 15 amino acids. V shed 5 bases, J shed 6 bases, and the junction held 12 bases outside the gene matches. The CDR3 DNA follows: TGCGCCAGCAGTGGGCCGGGACTAGCAAGAGGCGAGCAGTACTTC. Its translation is CASSGPGLARGEQYF.

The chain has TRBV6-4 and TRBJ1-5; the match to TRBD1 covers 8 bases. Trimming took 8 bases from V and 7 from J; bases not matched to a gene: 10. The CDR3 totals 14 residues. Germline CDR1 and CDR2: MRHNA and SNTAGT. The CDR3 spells CASPDPGGGQPQHF. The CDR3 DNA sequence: TGTGCCAGCCCCGATCCAGGGGGCGGGCAGCCCCAGCATTTT.

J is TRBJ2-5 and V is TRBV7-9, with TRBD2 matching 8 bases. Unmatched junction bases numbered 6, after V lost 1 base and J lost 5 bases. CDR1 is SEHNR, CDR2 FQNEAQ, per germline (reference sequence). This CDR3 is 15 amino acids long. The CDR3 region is CASSLGAGVRETQYF. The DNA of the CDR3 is TGTGCCAGCAGCTTAGGAGCGGGAGTGCGGGAGACCCAGTACTTC.

CDR3 nucleotide sequence: TGCGCCAGCAGCCCGGGACTCCAAATTGAAGCTTTCTTT. Encoded protein: CASSPGLQIEAFF. This chain joins TRBV5-1 and TRBJ1-1; D is perhaps TRBD1 (5 bases). V lost 4 bases, J lost 7 bases, and 14 bases lay in between. This CDR3 has 13 residues. Germline values: CDR1 SGHRS, CDR2 YFSETQ.

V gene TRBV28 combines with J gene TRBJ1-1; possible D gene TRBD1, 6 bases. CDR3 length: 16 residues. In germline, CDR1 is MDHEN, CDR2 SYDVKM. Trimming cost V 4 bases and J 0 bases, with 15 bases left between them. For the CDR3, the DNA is TGTGCCAGCAGTTGGGAGAACAGGGCTCTGAACACTGAAGCTTTCTTT. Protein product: CASSWENRALNTEAFF.

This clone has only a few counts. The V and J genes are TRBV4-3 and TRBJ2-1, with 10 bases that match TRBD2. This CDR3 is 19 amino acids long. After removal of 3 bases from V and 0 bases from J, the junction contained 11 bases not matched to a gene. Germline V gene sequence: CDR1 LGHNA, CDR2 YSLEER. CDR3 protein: CASSQDYGLADFSYNEQFF. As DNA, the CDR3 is TGCGCCAGCAGCCAGGACTACGGACTAGCGGACTTCTCCTACAATGAGCAGTTCTTC.

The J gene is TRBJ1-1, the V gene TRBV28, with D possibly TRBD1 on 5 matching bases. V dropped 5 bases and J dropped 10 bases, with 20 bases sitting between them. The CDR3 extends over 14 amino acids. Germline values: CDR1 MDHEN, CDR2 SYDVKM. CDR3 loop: CASSRGGVWTVAFF. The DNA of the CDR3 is TGTGCCAGCAGTCGGGGGGGGGTTTGGACGGTAGCTTTCTTT. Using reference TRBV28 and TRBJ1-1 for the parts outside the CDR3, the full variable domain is DVKVTQSSRYLVKRTGEKVFLECVQDMDHENMFWYRQDPGLGLRLIYFSYDVKMKEKGDIPEGYSVSREKKERFSLILESASTNQTSMYLCASSRGGVWTVAFFGQGTRLTVV.

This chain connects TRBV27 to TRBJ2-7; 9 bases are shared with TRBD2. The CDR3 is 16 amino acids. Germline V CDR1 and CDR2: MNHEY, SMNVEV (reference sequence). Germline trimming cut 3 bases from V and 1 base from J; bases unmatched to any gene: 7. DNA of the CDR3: TGTGCCAGCAGTTTGTCTAGCGGGACGAGGTCCTACGAGCAGTACTTC. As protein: CASSLSSGTRSYEQYF.

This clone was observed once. The CDR3 DNA reads TGTGCCTACAGTACAACCTACGAGCAGTACTTC. Residues: CAYSTTYEQYF. The chain has TRBV30 and TRBJ2-7; D not certain. CDR1 and CDR2 (germline): GTSNPN, SVGIG (reference sequence). Trimming took off 7 bases at V and 2 bases at J, with 9 bases between the two ends. The CDR3 is 11 amino acids.

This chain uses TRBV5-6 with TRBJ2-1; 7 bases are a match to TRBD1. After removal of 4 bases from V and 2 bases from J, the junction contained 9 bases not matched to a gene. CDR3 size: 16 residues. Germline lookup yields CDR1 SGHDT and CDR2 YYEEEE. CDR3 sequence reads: CASSLYRGRAYNEQFF. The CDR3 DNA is TGTGCCAGCAGCCTCTACAGGGGAAGGGCCTACAATGAGCAGTTCTTC.

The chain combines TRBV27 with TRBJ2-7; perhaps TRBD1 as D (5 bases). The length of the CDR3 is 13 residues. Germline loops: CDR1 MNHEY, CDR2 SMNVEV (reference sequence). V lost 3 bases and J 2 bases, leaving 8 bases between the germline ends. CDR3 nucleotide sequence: TGTGCCAGCAGTTTTCAGGGTACCTACGAGCAGTACTTC. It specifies CASSFQGTYEQYF.

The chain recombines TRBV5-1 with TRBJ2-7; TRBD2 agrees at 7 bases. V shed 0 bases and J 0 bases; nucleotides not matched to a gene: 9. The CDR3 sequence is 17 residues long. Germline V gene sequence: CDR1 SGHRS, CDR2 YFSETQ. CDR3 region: CASSLGGLLGSSYEQYF. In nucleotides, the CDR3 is TGCGCCAGCAGCTTGGGGGGACTATTGGGGAGCTCCTACGAGCAGTACTTC.

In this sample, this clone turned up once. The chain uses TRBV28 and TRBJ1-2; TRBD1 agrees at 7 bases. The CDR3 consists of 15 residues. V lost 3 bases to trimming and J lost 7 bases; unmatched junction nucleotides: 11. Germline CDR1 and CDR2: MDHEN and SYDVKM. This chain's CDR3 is CASSFSQTGRGGYTF. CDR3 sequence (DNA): TGTGCCAGCAGTTTCTCCCAGACAGGGAGAGGTGGCTACACCTTC.

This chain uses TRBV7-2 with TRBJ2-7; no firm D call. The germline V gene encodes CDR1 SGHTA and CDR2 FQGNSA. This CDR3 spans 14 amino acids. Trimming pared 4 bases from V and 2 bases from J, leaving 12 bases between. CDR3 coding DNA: TGTGCCAGCAGCTACGACTTAAAAGCCTACGAGCAGTACTTC. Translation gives CASSYDLKAYEQYF.

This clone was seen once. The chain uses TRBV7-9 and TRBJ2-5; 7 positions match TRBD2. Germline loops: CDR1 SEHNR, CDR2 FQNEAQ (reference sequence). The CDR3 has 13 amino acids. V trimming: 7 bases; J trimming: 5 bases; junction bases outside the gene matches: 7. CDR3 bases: TGTGCCAGCACCCAAGCGGGATTGGAGACCCAGTACTTC. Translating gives CASTQAGLETQYF.

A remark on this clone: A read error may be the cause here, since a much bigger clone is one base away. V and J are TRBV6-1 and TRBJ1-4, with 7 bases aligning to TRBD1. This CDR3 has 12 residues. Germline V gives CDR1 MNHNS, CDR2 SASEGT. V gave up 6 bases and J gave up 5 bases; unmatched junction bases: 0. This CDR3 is CASRQGNEKLFF. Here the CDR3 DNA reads TGTGCCAGCAGACAGGGGAATGAAAAACTGTTTTTT.

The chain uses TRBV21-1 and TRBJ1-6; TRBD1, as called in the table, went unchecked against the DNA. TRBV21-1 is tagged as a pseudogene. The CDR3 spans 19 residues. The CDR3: CASSKSPGQGASYNSPLHF. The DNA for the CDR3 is TGTGCCAGCAGCAAAAGCCCTGGACAGGGGGCATCCTATAATTCACCCCTCCACTTT.

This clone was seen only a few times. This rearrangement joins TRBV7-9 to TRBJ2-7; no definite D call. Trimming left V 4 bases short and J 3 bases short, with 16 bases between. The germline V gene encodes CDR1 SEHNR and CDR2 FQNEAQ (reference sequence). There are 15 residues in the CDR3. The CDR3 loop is CASSSREALNYEQYF. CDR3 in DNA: TGTGCCAGCAGCTCCCGAGAGGCCCTGAACTACGAGCAGTACTTC.

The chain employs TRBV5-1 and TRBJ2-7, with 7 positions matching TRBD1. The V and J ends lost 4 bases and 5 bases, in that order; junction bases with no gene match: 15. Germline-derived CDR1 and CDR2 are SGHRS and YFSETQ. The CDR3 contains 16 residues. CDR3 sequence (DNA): TGCGCCAGCAGCACCCCCTCTGCCCTAGGGGGCAACGAGCAGTACTTC. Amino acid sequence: CASSTPSALGGNEQYF.

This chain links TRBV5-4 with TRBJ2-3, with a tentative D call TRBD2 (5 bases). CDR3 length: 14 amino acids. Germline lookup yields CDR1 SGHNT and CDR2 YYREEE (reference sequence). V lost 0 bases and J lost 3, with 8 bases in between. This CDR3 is CASSLAGNTDTQYF. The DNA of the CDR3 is TGTGCCAGCAGCTTGGCGGGGAATACAGATACGCAGTATTTT. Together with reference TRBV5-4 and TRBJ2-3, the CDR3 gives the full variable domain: ETGVTQSPTHLIKTRGQQVTLRCSSQSGHNTVSWYQQALGQGPQFIFQYYREEENGRGNFPPRFSGLQFPNYSSELNVNALELDDSALYLCASSLAGNTDTQYFGPGTRLTVL.

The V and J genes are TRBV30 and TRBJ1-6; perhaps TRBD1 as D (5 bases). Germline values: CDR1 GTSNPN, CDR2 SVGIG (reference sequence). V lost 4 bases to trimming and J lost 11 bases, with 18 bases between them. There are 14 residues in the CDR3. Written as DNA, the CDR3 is TGTGCCTGGAAACGGGGGGAAGGAGTTCCACCCCTCCACTTT. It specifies CAWKRGEGVPPLHF.

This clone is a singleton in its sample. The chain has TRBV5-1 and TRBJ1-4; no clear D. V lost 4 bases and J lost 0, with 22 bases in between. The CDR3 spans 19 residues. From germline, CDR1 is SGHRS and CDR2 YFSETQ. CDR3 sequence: CASSLKRVDGGATNEKLFF. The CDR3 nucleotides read TGCGCCAGCAGCCTTAAGCGGGTGGACGGTGGTGCAACTAATGAAAAACTGTTTTTT.

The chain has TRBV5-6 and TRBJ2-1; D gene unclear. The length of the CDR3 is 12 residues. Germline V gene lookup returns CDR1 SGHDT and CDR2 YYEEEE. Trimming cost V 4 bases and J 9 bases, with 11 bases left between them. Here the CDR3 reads CASSLRRGEQFF. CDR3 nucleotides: TGTGCCAGCAGCCTCCGTCGCGGTGAGCAGTTCTTC.